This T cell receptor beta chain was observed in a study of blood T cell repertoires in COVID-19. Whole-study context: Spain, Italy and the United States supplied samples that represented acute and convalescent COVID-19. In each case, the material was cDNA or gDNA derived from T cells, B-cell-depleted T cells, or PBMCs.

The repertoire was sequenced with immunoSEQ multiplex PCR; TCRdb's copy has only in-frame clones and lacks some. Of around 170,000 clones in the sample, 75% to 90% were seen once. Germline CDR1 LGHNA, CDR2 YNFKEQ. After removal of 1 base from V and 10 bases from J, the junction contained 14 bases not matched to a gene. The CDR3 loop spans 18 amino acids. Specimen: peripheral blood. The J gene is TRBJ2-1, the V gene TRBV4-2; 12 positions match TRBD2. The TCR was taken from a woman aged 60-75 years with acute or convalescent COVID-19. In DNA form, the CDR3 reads TGTGCCAGCAGCCAAGCGCTACCCTCTAGCGGGGGGGCCAACGAGCAGTTCTTC. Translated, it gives CASSQALPSSGGANEQFF.